This T cell receptor (beta chain) is from a study of cytomegalovirus exposure and HLA in healthy donors. The PCR made use of 60 Vbeta and 13 Jbeta primers. Generated by immunoSEQ multiplex PCR, the TCRdb table keeps only in-frame clones and is missing some. There are roughly 120,000 clones in the sample; approximately 80% occur only once, and roughly 2% lies in the top ten. The CDR3 is 15 residues long. CDR1 and CDR2 from the germline V gene are MNHNY and SVGAGI (reference sequence). The V gene lost 2 bases and the J gene lost 2 bases, with 10 bases spanning the gap. This receptor was taken from a woman aged 25 to 45 in good health and CMV-seronegative. Sequenced: PBMCs. The gene calls are TRBV6-6 and TRBJ2-1; maybe TRBD2 (5 bases). In nucleotides, the CDR3 is TGTGCCAGCAGTTACGGAGGCGAGCCCTACAATGAGCAGTTCTTC. Its protein is CASSYGGEPYNEQFF.